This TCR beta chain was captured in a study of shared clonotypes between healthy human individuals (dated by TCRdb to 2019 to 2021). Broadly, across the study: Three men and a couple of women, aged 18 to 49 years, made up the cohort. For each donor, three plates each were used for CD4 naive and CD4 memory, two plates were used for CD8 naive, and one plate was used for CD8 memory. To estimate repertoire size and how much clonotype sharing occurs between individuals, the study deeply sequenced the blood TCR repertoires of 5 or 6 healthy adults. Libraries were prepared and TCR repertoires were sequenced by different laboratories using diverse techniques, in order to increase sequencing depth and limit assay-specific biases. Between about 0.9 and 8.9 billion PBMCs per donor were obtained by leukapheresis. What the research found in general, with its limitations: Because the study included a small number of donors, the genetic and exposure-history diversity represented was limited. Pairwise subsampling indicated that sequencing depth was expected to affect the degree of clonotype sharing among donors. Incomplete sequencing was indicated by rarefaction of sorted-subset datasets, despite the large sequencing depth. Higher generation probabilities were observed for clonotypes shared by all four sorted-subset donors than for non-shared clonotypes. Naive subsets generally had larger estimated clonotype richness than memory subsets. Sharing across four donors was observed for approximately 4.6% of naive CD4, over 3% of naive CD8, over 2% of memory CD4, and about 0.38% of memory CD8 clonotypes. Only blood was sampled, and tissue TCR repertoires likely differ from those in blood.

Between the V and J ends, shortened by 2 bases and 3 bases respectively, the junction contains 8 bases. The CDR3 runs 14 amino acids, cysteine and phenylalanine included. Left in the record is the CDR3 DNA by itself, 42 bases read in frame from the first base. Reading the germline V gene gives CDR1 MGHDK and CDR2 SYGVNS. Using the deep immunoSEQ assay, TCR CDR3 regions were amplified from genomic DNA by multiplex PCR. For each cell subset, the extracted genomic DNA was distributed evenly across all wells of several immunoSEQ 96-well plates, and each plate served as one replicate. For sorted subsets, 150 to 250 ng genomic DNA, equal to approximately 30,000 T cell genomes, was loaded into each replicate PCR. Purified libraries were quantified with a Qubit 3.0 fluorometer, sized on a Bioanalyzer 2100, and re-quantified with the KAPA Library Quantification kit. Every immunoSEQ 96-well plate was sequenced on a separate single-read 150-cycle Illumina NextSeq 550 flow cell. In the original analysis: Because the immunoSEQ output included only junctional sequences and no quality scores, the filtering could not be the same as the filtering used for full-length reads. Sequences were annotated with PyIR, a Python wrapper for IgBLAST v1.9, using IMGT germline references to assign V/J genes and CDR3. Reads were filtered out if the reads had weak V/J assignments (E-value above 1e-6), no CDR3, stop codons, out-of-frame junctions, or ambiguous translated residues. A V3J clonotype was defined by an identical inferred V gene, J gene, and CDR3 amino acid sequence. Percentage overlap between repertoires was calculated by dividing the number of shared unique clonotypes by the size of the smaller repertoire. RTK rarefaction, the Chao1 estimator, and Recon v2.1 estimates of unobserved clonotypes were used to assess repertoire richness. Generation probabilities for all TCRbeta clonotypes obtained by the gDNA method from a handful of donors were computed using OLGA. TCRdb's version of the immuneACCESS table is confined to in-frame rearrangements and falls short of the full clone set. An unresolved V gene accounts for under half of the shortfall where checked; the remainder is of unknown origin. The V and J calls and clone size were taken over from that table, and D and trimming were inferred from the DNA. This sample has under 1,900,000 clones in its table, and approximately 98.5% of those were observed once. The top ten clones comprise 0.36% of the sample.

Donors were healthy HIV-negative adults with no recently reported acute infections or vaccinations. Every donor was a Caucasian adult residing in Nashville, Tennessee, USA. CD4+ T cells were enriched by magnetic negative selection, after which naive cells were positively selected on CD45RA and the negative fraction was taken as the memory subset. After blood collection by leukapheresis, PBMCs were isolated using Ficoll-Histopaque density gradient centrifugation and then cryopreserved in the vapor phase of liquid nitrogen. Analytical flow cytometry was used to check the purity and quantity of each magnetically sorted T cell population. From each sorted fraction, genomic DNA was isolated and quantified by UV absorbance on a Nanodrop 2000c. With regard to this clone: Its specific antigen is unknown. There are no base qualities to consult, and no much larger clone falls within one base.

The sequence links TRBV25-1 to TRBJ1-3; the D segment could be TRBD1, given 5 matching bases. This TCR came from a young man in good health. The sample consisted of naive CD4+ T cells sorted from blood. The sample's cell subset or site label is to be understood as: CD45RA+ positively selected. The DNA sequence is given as TGTGCCAGCAGTGAACCAGGGATTGGAAACACCATATATTTT. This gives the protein CASSEPGIGNTIYF.